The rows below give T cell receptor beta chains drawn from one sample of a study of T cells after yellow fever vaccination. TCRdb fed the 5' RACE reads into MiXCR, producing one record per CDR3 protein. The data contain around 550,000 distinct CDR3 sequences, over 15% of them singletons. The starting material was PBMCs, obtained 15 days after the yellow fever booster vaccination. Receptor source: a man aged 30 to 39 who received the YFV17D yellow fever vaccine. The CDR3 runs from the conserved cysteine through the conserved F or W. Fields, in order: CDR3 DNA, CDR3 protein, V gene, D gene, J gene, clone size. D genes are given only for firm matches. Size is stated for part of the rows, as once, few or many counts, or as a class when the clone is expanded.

TGTGCCAGCAGCGCAAATCGGAACAATGAGCAGTTCTTC CASSANRNNEQFF TRBV9 . TRBJ2-1 few
TGTGCCAGCAGCTTAGATCTCGACAGATCTGGGGAGCTGTTTTTT CASSLDLDRSGELFF TRBV7-9 . TRBJ2-2 many
TGCAGTGCGACCGGGACTAGCGGCCTGAAGACCCAGTACTTC CSATGTSGLKTQYF TRBV20-1 TRBD2 TRBJ2-5 .
TGTGCCAGCAGTTCTGGCAGGGAGAGCAATGAGCAGTTCTTC CASSSGRESNEQFF TRBV12-3/TRBV12-4 . TRBJ2-1 few
TGTGCCAGCAGCTTTGGCGGACCCTCCTACAATGAGCAGTTCTTC CASSFGGPSYNEQFF TRBV7-2 . TRBJ2-1 few
TGTGCCAGCAGTTCCCCACTCCTCGCCGGGACAGGGGAGTCTGGGGCCAACGTCCTGACTTTC CASSSPLLAGTGESGANVLTF TRBV28 TRBD1 TRBJ2-6 .
TGTGCCAGCAGCCCACGTGGACTATCAAACCCCTCAGATACGCAGTATTTT CASSPRGLSNPSDTQYF TRBV3-1 . TRBJ2-3 .
TGTGCCAGCTCAATCGCGACGGACGGCGCCGGGGAGCTGTTTTTT CASSIATDGAGELFF TRBV18 . TRBJ2-2 few
TGTGCCAGCAGTTTCAGGGTATTGGGGTATTCACCCCTCCACTTT CASSFRVLGYSPLHF TRBV12-3/TRBV12-4 . TRBJ1-6 few
TGTGCCAGCAGTTTCCTGCAGAAACAAGAGACCCAGTACTTC CASSFLQKQETQYF TRBV12-3/TRBV12-4 . TRBJ2-5 few
TGCAGTGCGCTGGGACTTTTAGGCTATGGCTACACCTTC CSALGLLGYGYTF TRBV20-1 . TRBJ1-2 few
TGCAGCGTTACACGGTATTCCTACGAGCAGTACTTC CSVTRYSYEQYF TRBV29-1 . TRBJ2-7 .
TGTGCCAGCAGCGAAGAATGGCAGGGCAAGGCTTTCTTT CASSEEWQGKAFF TRBV7-9 . TRBJ1-1 .
TGTGCCACAAGGGACAGGAACAATCAGCCCCAGCATTTT CATRDRNNQPQHF TRBV24-1 TRBD1 TRBJ1-5 .
TGTGCCAGCAGCGGCGCTAGCGGGAGTCACAATGAGCAGTTCTTC CASSGASGSHNEQFF TRBV5-6 TRBD2 TRBJ2-1 .
TGTGCCAGCAGCACAAATCACAGGGGGCGGGACACTGAAGCTTTCTTT CASSTNHRGRDTEAFF TRBV9 TRBD1 TRBJ1-1 .